The 23 T cell receptor beta chains below come from one sample, sequenced in a study of vaccination and CD4 T cells after COVID-19. Sequencing of cultured CD4+ T cell DNA used the Oncomine TCR Beta short-read assay. TCRdb redid the calling of the PCR reads with MiXCR, one entry per CDR3 protein. The repertoire holds around 4,000 distinct CDR3 sequences, with less than 20% as singletons. Antigens for these TCRs are unknown. Indicated treatment: approximately 10-day PBMC culture with coronavirus spike peptide pools or control peptides (ViraFEST assay). The specimen sequenced was CD4+ T cells from blood, cultured in vitro. The receptors here all came from a human donor who had recovered from COVID-19.

This clonotype was picked up a small number of times. This chain links TRBV7-2 with TRBJ2-7, with D perhaps TRBD1 (5 bases). The germline V gene has CDR1 SGHTA and CDR2 FQGNSA. Trimming removed 5 bases at V and 7 bases at J, with 15 bases between. This CDR3 contains 13 residues. The CDR3 sequence: CASSPGSPREQYF. Here the CDR3 DNA reads TGTGCCAGCAGCCCAGGGTCCCCTCGAGAGCAGTACTTC.

This sequence joins TRBV18 and TRBJ2-7; 9 bases agree with TRBD1. V was pared by 3 bases and J by 6 bases, with 9 bases of the junction left unmatched. CDR1 and CDR2 (germline): KGHSH, LQKENI. The CDR3 has 15 residues. The CDR3 sequence is CASSPRTGVLSEQYF. The CDR3 DNA is TGTGCCAGCTCACCTCGGACAGGGGTCCTCTCCGAGCAGTACTTC.

CDR3 sequence: CAISGTSGGDTQYF. DNA of the CDR3: TGTGCCATCAGCGGGACTAGCGGGGGGGATACGCAGTATTTT. The V gene is TRBV10-3, the J gene TRBJ2-3, with 15 bases lining up with TRBD2. Trimming took 6 bases from V and 6 from J; bases not matched to a gene: 1. The CDR3 totals 14 residues. Germline CDR1 ENHRY, CDR2 SYGVKD.

This clonotype turned up a few times. The CDR3 spells CAISESDRGDTQYF. The CDR3 DNA reads as TGTGCCATCAGTGAGTCGGACAGGGGAGATACGCAGTATTTT. The J gene is TRBJ2-3, the V gene TRBV10-3; 9 bases line up with TRBD1. Trimming cost V 0 bases and J 5 bases; bases outside gene matches: 0. In germline, CDR1 is ENHRY, CDR2 SYGVKD. CDR3 length: 14 amino acids.

This sequence joins TRBV20-1 and TRBJ1-6, with D possibly being TRBD1 (6 bases). Deletions cut 1 base from V and 6 bases from J, with 13 bases between. Germline CDR1 reads DFQATT; CDR2 reads SNEGSKA (reference sequence). This CDR3 comprises 15 residues. CDR3 amino acids: CSARGGAGANSPLHF. CDR3 sequence (DNA): TGCAGTGCTAGAGGGGGGGCGGGGGCTAATTCACCCCTCCACTTT.

This clonotype was seen more than once but under ten times. The rearrangement uses TRBV11-1 and TRBJ2-7; no clear D gene. The CDR3 is made up of 16 amino acids. Germline V lookup: CDR1 SGHAT, CDR2 FQDESV (reference sequence). Trimming removed 3 bases from V and 0 bases from J, with 15 bases in between. CDR3 residues: CASSFIPDVSSYEQYF. CDR3 in DNA: TGTGCCAGCAGCTTTATACCGGACGTCAGCTCCTACGAGCAGTACTTC.

In this sample, this clonotype turned up a few times. This chain links TRBV5-1 with TRBJ1-6, with D tentatively TRBD1 (6 bases). The CDR3 is 16 residues long. With 0 bases removed from V and 5 bases from J, the gap between germline ends came to 12 bases. Germline CDR1 is SGHRS and CDR2 is YFSETQ. The CDR3 bases are TGCGCCAGCAGCTTGGAGGTAGGGGGGCATAATTCACCCCTCCACTTT. It is translated as CASSLEVGGHNSPLHF.

The V call is TRBV6-1, the J call TRBJ2-1; either TRBD1 or TRBD2 may supply D (7 bases each). The germline V gene encodes CDR1 MNHNS and CDR2 SASEGT. The CDR3 sequence is 14 residues long. The V gene lost 5 bases and the J gene lost 8 bases, with 16 bases spanning the gap. The CDR3 DNA reads as TGTGCCAGCAGTAGCGGGACAGACTGGGATGAGCAGTTCTTC. Translation gives CASSSGTDWDEQFF.

This clonotype qualifies as medium-sized (0.01 to 0.1%). The rearrangement links TRBV6-1 to TRBJ1-3, with D unclear. From germline, CDR1 is MNHNS and CDR2 SASEGT. V was trimmed by 3 bases and J by 0 bases, leaving 9 bases between them. CDR3 length: 15 amino acids. Here the CDR3 reads CASSETGISGNTIYF. The CDR3 region has the DNA TGTGCCAGCAGTGAGACGGGCATCTCTGGAAACACCATATATTTT.

The count of this clonotype is one. This chain uses TRBV19 with TRBJ2-5; tentatively, D is TRBD1 or TRBD2 (5 bases each). The CDR3 has 15 residues. CDR1 is LNHDA and CDR2 is SQIVND in the germline V gene (reference sequence). V was trimmed by 6 bases and J by 5 bases, leaving 19 bases between them. This CDR3 is CASRSSGSEAETQYF. The CDR3 DNA reads TGTGCCAGTAGATCGTCAGGGTCGGAGGCGGAGACCCAGTACTTC.

This chain joins TRBV7-2 and TRBJ1-2; D is ambiguous. The CDR3 spans 14 residues. The V gene's germline CDR1 is SGHTA and CDR2 FQGNSA. The V gene lost 2 bases and the J gene lost 5 bases, with 12 bases spanning the gap. The CDR3 loop is CASSLIGIRYGYTF. CDR3 sequence (DNA): TGTGCCAGCAGCTTAATCGGGATCCGGTATGGCTACACCTTC.

The genes are TRBV2 and TRBJ2-5; 11 bases are shared with TRBD2. Losses at the gene ends were 8 bases for V and 2 bases for J; bases not matched to a gene: 10. Germline CDR1 SNHLY, CDR2 FYNNEI. This CDR3 region has 16 residues. The CDR3 nucleotides are TGTGCCAGCCTCAAAGGACTAGCGGGCGCACAAGAGACCCAGTACTTC. Residues: CASLKGLAGAQETQYF.

This clonotype was counted between two and nine times. This rearrangement joins TRBV5-6 to TRBJ1-5, with 9 nucleotides matching TRBD1. The CDR3 is 13 residues long. Trimming removed 5 bases from V and 6 bases from J; junction bases left unmatched: 3. Germline assignment: CDR1 SGHDT and CDR2 YYEEEE. The CDR3 DNA is TGTGCCAGCAGTTTGACAGGGGGTCAGCCCCAGCATTTT. Residues: CASSLTGGQPQHF. The full variable domain, completed using reference TRBV5-6 and TRBJ1-5, is DAGVTQSPTHLIKTRGQQVTLRCSPKSGHDTVSWYQQALGQGPQFIFQYYEEEERQRGNFPDRFSGHQFPNYSSELNVNALLLGDSALYLCASSLTGGQPQHFGDGTRLSIL.

The chain combines TRBV10-1 with TRBJ1-1; a weak D match, TRBD1 (6 bases). The length of the CDR3 is 15 residues. V dropped 2 bases and J dropped 1 base, with 11 bases sitting between them. The germline CDR1 and CDR2 sequences are WNHNN and SYGVQD (reference sequence). The CDR3 region has the DNA TGCGCCAGCAGTGAGGCCATGACAGGGAACACTGAAGCTTTCTTT. Its protein is CASSEAMTGNTEAFF.

With regard to this clonotype: A much bigger clone sits one base away, suggesting this may be a read error. This sequence joins TRBV7-3 and TRBJ1-1; D remains ambiguous. Trimming left V 7 bases short and J 1 base short, with 10 bases between. Germline CDR1 and CDR2: SGHTA and FQGTGA. The CDR3 consists of 13 residues. The CDR3 reads CASNPNTNTEAFF. In DNA, the CDR3 is TGTGCCAGCAACCCAAATACGAACACTGAAGCTTTCTTT.

The rearrangement uses TRBV7-6 and TRBJ1-1; 9 bases map to TRBD1. The CDR3 is made up of 16 amino acids. The ends lost 5 bases at V and 5 bases at J; junction bases unmatched: 12. In germline, CDR1 is SGHVS, CDR2 FNYEAQ. CDR3 in amino acids: CASSPGQGLSQTEAFF. The CDR3 DNA reads TGTGCCAGCAGCCCAGGACAGGGGCTCTCCCAAACTGAAGCTTTCTTT.

This clonotype is categorized as medium-sized (0.01 to 0.1%). V usage is TRBV6-1 and J usage is TRBJ2-2, with 8 bases fitting TRBD1. J was trimmed by 1 base and V by 6 bases; bases with no gene match: 1. This CDR3 contains 14 residues. In germline, CDR1 is MNHNS, CDR2 SASEGT. CDR3 nucleotide sequence: TGTGCCAGCAGACAGGGGGGGAACACCGGGGAGCTGTTTTTT. It specifies CASRQGGNTGELFF.

This clonotype was seen once. J is TRBJ1-6 and V is TRBV3-1, with D possibly TRBD1 on 6 matching bases. The length of the CDR3 is 13 residues. V lost 4 bases and J 9 bases, leaving 10 bases between the germline ends. CDR1 and CDR2 (germline): LGHDT, YNNKEL (reference sequence). CDR3 in amino acids: CASSPDRISPLHF. CDR3 bases: TGTGCCAGCAGCCCGGACAGAATTTCACCCCTCCACTTT.

This clonotype turned up a few times. The chain recombines TRBV12-3 or TRBV12-4 with TRBJ1-1, with D perhaps TRBD1 (5 bases). CDR3 size: 15 residues. The V end was cut by 3 bases, the J end by 1 base, with 12 bases between. DNA of the CDR3: TGTGCCAGCAGTTTCACCGGGACCACGAACACTGAAGCTTTCTTT. It specifies CASSFTGTTNTEAFF.

Only a few counts were recorded for this clonotype. This chain uses TRBV29-1 with TRBJ2-1; 7 positions match TRBD2. The CDR3 is made up of 10 amino acids. CDR1 and CDR2 from the germline V gene are SQVTM and ANQGSEA. V lost 7 bases and J lost 15; bases outside the gene matches: 9. The CDR3 here is CSGESGDRFF. In nucleotides, the CDR3 is TGCAGCGGAGAAAGCGGGGATCGGTTCTTC.

By sample share, this clonotype is medium-sized. The rearrangement uses TRBV9 and TRBJ2-3, with D possibly being TRBD1 or TRBD2 (7 bases each). V gave up 6 bases and J gave up 4 bases, with 21 bases separating them. Germline-derived CDR1 and CDR2 are SGDLS and YYNGEE. The CDR3 covers 16 residues. The CDR3 reads CASTRREGAFADTQYF. CDR3 sequence (DNA): TGTGCCAGCACGAGGAGGGAGGGGGCTTTCGCAGATACGCAGTATTTT.

The chain carries TRBV6-5 and TRBJ2-3, with 7 positions matching TRBD1. CDR1 is MNHEY and CDR2 is SVGAGI in the germline V gene. This CDR3 comprises 17 residues. With V trimmed by 2 bases and J by 6 bases, 14 bases remained unmatched. Here the CDR3 reads CASSYKLLAGGRDTQYF. The CDR3 bases are TGTGCCAGCAGTTACAAGCTCTTAGCAGGGGGACGTGATACGCAGTATTTT.

This clonotype was seen only a few times. This chain uses TRBV5-6 with TRBJ1-1; D uncertain. CDR3 length equals 14 residues. V shed 2 bases and J shed 1 base, with 9 bases lying between them. From germline, CDR1 is SGHDT and CDR2 YYEEEE. The CDR3 protein is CASSLIKKNTEAFF. Here the CDR3 DNA reads TGTGCCAGCAGCTTAATTAAGAAGAACACTGAAGCTTTCTTT.